The source of this T cell receptor (beta chain) is a study of blood T cell repertoires in COVID-19. Study-level information: Collection of acute and convalescent COVID-19 samples took place in the United States, Italy and Spain.

The germline V gene encodes CDR1 ENHRY and CDR2 SYGVKD. V gave up 7 bases and J gave up 3 bases; unmatched junction bases: 9. This CDR3 has 15 amino acids. In the original analysis: How many nucleated cells were present was estimated from reference gene primer amplification. The data were produced by immunoSEQ multiplex PCR, yet TCRdb's version contains in-frame clones alone and is incomplete. V, J and clone size are those of that table, while D and trimming were read from the DNA. The data contain 150,000 to 200,000 clones, 70% to 90% of them seen just once; the ten biggest clones take up 5.5% to 8.5%.

This chain connects TRBV10-3 to TRBJ1-1; 9 positions agree with TRBD1. The receptor's source is an elderly woman in a cohort sampled during active or convalescent COVID-19. The source material was peripheral blood. The CDR3 sequence is CAITARDRDYTEAFF. The CDR3 nucleotides are TGTGCCATCACCGCCAGGGACAGGGATTACACTGAAGCTTTCTTT.